Below, 6 T cell receptor beta chains from the same sample are listed, as sequenced in a study of cytomegalovirus exposure and HLA in healthy donors. It was with 60 Vbeta and 13 Jbeta primers that the PCR ran. Assay used: immunoSEQ multiplex PCR; TCRdb lists only in-frame clones, some missing. The sample carries about 190,000 clones, around 84% recorded once. Sequences were obtained from PBMCs. The receptor source for this set is a woman younger than 30 in good health and CMV-seronegative.

CDR3 region: CASSFHRGSPLHF. CDR3 in DNA: TGTGCCAGCAGCTTTCACAGGGGTTCACCCCTCCACTTT. The chain carries TRBV7-8 and TRBJ1-6, with 7 bases fitting TRBD1. Germline-derived CDR1 and CDR2 are SGHVS and FQNEAQ. This CDR3 spans 13 amino acids. After removal of 3 bases from V and 9 bases from J, the junction contained 2 bases not matched to a gene.

This rearrangement joins TRBV27 to TRBJ1-3, with a weak D call TRBD1 (5 bases). This CDR3 spans 13 amino acids. Trimming took off 6 bases at V and 1 base at J, with 7 bases between the two ends. CDR1 and CDR2 (germline): MNHEY, SMNVEV (reference sequence). The CDR3 DNA follows: TGTGCCAGCAGGGGGCAGTCTGGAAACACCATATATTTT. It yields the protein CASRGQSGNTIYF.

This clone appeared a few times. This chain links TRBV6-6 with TRBJ2-7, with 7 bases lining up with TRBD1. The V gene's germline CDR1 is MNHNY and CDR2 SVGAGI (reference sequence). The V segment lost 4 bases and the J segment 7 bases; nucleotides outside the gene matches: 7. This CDR3 has 13 residues. The CDR3 spells CASSFRDSGEQYF. The CDR3 DNA reads as TGTGCCAGCAGTTTCCGGGACAGCGGTGAGCAGTACTTC.

In its sample, this clone was seen once. This chain uses TRBV27 with TRBJ2-5; TRBD2 aligns across 10 bases. The germline V gene has CDR1 MNHEY and CDR2 SMNVEV (reference sequence). V lost 7 bases to trimming and J lost 2 bases; unmatched junction nucleotides: 7. The CDR3 loop spans 15 amino acids. The CDR3 here is CASNRAGGRQETQYF. CDR3 coding DNA: TGTGCCAGCAACCGAGCGGGGGGGCGTCAAGAGACCCAGTACTTC.

The chain links TRBV10-3 to TRBJ1-1; 8 bases map to TRBD1. Germline CDR1 and CDR2: ENHRY and SYGVKD. The trim removed 0 bases at V and 1 base at J, leaving 4 bases unmatched. The CDR3 contains 16 residues. The DNA of the CDR3 is TGTGCCATCAGTGAGTCAGGGACAGGAGGGAACACTGAAGCTTTCTTT. Translating gives CAISESGTGGNTEAFF.

V gene TRBV4-2 combines with J gene TRBJ1-2; 8 bases line up with TRBD1. The CDR3 loop spans 16 amino acids. Trimming took 4 bases from V and 4 from J; bases not matched to a gene: 11. CDR1 and CDR2 (germline): LGHNA, YNFKEQ. As DNA, the CDR3 is TGTGCCAGCAGCCGAAGCGGACAGGGACCTACCTATGGCTACACCTTC. Its translation is CASSRSGQGPTYGYTF.